Following are 25 T cell receptor beta chains from one sample sequenced in a study of T-cell memory formation after mild COVID-19. TCRdb called the 5' RACE reads again in MiXCR, with one record for every CDR3 protein. Of 65,000 to 95,000 distinct CDR3 sequences detected, around 13% appear once; the ten largest clones hold 41%. What was sequenced was PBMCs or a T cell subset sorted from them (not recorded which). These receptors originate from a man between 18 and 29 years old who had mild COVID-19 (a few samples of this study predate the infection). Cell type and time point are not known.

This clonotype was detected only a few times. CDR3 in DNA: TGCGCCAGCAGCCTACGGACCCTAGCCGGGGAGCTGTTTTTT. Translation gives CASSLRTLAGELFF. The genes are TRBV5-1 and TRBJ2-2, with D unclear. CDR3 size: 14 residues. Germline-derived CDR1 and CDR2 are SGHRS and YFSETQ. Trimming stripped 4 bases from V and 6 bases from J, with 13 bases between.

The rearrangement uses TRBV7-9 and TRBJ1-1; the D gene is possibly TRBD1 (5 bases). V lost 7 bases to trimming and J lost 11 bases, with 20 bases between them. From germline, CDR1 is SEHNR and CDR2 FQNEAQ (reference sequence). The CDR3 extends over 13 amino acids. In DNA form, the CDR3 reads TGTGCCAGCACCATTCTCCCGGGGGGGGTCGCTTTCTTT. Translation gives CASTILPGGVAFF.

This clonotype was detected only a few times. The rearrangement links TRBV7-8 to TRBJ2-1; 12 bases are a match to TRBD1. This CDR3 region has 17 residues. Looked up from germline, CDR1 is SGHVS and CDR2 is FQNEAQ. Losses at the gene ends were 5 bases for V and 2 bases for J; bases not matched to a gene: 7. CDR3 nucleotide sequence: TGTGCCAGCAGCGGACCCGGGACAGGGGGCCCCTACAATGAGCAGTTCTTC. This translates into CASSGPGTGGPYNEQFF.

The V call is TRBV27, the J call TRBJ2-5, with 12 bases fitting TRBD1. Per germline, CDR1 MNHEY and CDR2 SMNVEV (reference sequence). The V segment lost 8 bases and the J segment 6 bases; nucleotides outside the gene matches: 10. This CDR3 is 15 amino acids long. CDR3 nucleotides: TGTGCCAGCGGGGACAGGGGGCTCGGGTGGAAGACCCAGTACTTC. Amino acids: CASGDRGLGWKTQYF.

This clonotype showed up just a few times. The rearrangement uses TRBV9 and TRBJ1-2; 8 positions match TRBD1. Germline V gene lookup returns CDR1 SGDLS and CDR2 YYNGEE. Germline trimming cut 3 bases from V and 2 bases from J; bases unmatched to any gene: 9. This CDR3 comprises 16 residues. The CDR3 DNA reads TGTGCCAGCAGCGCCGACTCCCGGGACAGGAACTATGGCTACACCTTC. It specifies CASSADSRDRNYGYTF.

The chain links TRBV27 to TRBJ2-6; tentative D call: TRBD1 (7 bases). Germline V gives CDR1 MNHEY, CDR2 SMNVEV (reference sequence). V dropped 6 bases and J dropped 4 bases, with 13 bases sitting between them. The CDR3 covers 15 residues. Written as DNA, the CDR3 is TGTGCCAGCAGATTTCAGGGGGGCGGGGCCAACGTCCTGACTTTC. Its protein product is CASRFQGGGANVLTF.

The V gene is TRBV12-3 or TRBV12-4, the J gene TRBJ1-6, with D uncertain. Trimming cost V 6 bases and J 7 bases, with 13 bases left between them. The CDR3 totals 14 residues. The CDR3 is CASRPRVGNSPLHF. The CDR3 DNA reads TGTGCCAGCAGACCCCGGGTGGGGAATTCACCCCTCCACTTT.

This chain uses TRBV7-2 with TRBJ2-1; D possibly uses TRBD1 or TRBD2 (5 bases each). CDR1 and CDR2 (germline): SGHTA, FQGNSA. The CDR3 covers 15 residues. The germline V and J ends were trimmed by 1 base and 15 bases, with 22 bases remaining between them. CDR3 DNA sequence: TGTGCCAGCAGCTTAGATCATCTGGGGGATACTAGGCCGTTCTTC. This encodes CASSLDHLGDTRPFF.

The chain employs TRBV5-6 and TRBJ2-7, with 9 bases identical to TRBD2. J lost 5 bases, V lost 4 bases, and 7 bases had no gene match. The CDR3 totals 14 residues. Germline assignment: CDR1 SGHDT and CDR2 YYEEEE. CDR3 nucleotides: TGTGCCAGCAGCCAGGGACTAGCCCTCCACGAGCAGTACGTC. Translated: CASSQGLALHEQYV.

The genes are TRBV27 and TRBJ1-1; D is possibly TRBD1 (5 bases). The CDR3 totals 15 residues. Trimming removed 1 base from V and 6 bases from J, with 15 bases in between. The V gene's germline CDR1 is MNHEY and CDR2 SMNVEV (reference sequence). CDR3 DNA sequence: TGTGCCAGCAGTTTATGGGGGTCCCAAGGACCTGAAGCTTTCTTT. Translated, it gives CASSLWGSQGPEAFF.

The V gene is TRBV9, the J gene TRBJ2-5; no reliable D call. CDR3 length: 11 residues. V gave up 3 bases and J gave up 4 bases, with 4 bases separating them. Germline values: CDR1 SGDLS, CDR2 YYNGEE. The DNA of the CDR3 is TGTGCCAGCAGCGACCTAGAGACCCAGTACTTC. Its translation is CASSDLETQYF.

This clonotype was seen a handful of times. The chain employs TRBV4-1 and TRBJ2-2; D is unclear. Trimming took 6 bases from V and 1 from J, leaving 3 bases between them. This CDR3 has 12 amino acids. In germline, CDR1 is MGHRA, CDR2 YSYEKL. The CDR3 region has the DNA TGCGCCAGCAGACGGAACACCGGGGAGCTGTTTTTT. Translated: CASRRNTGELFF.

This clonotype has just a few counts. The gene calls are TRBV27 and TRBJ2-1, with a possible D match to TRBD2 (6 bases). The CDR3 is 16 amino acids. V was pared by 4 bases and J by 4 bases, with 17 bases between. CDR1 is MNHEY and CDR2 is SMNVEV in the germline V gene (reference sequence). The CDR3 loop is CASSSGAGRGYNEQFF. The CDR3 DNA reads as TGTGCCAGCAGTTCCGGCGCGGGGCGCGGGTACAATGAGCAGTTCTTC.

The chain recombines TRBV7-9 with TRBJ1-4; D is possibly TRBD1 (5 bases). This CDR3 has 16 amino acids. CDR1 is SEHNR and CDR2 is FQNEAQ in the germline V gene (reference sequence). Trimming took off 5 bases at V and 0 bases at J, with 13 bases between the two ends. The CDR3: CASSGRDLATNEKLFF. The CDR3 DNA reads as TGTGCCAGCAGCGGCAGGGACTTAGCAACTAATGAAAAACTGTTTTTT.

This clonotype was observed a handful of times. This CDR3 reads CASSLEGGLSEKLFF. The CDR3 DNA is TGTGCCAGCAGCTTGGAAGGGGGCTTAAGTGAAAAACTGTTTTTT. The chain employs TRBV5-5 and TRBJ1-4; 7 nucleotides agree with TRBD1. J was trimmed by 7 bases and V by 0 bases; bases with no gene match: 6. The CDR3 has 15 residues. Germline V lookup: CDR1 SGHKS, CDR2 YYEKEE (reference sequence). Full variable domain (remainder filled in from reference TRBV5-5 and TRBJ1-4): DAGVTQSPTHLIKTRGQQVTLRCSPISGHKSVSWYQQVLGQGPQFIFQYYEKEERGRGNFPDRFSARQFPNYSSELNVNALLLGDSALYLCASSLEGGLSEKLFFGSGTQLSVL.

This clonotype was counted a few times. The rearrangement links TRBV7-8 to TRBJ1-6; TRBD1 might be the D (5 bases). Trimming stripped 5 bases from V and 12 bases from J, with 20 bases between. The CDR3 has 15 residues. The V gene's germline CDR1 is SGHVS and CDR2 FQNEAQ. The CDR3 loop reads CASSQGTASGGPLHF. DNA for the CDR3: TGTGCCAGCAGCCAGGGTACAGCGAGTGGGGGACCCCTCCACTTT.

The rearrangement links TRBV6-5 to TRBJ2-1, with 11 bases that match TRBD2. The germline V gene has CDR1 MNHEY and CDR2 SVGAGI. CDR3 size: 17 residues. V shed 5 bases and J 2 bases; nucleotides not matched to a gene: 8. The CDR3 loop reads CASSLTSGAYTYNEQFF. CDR3 bases: TGTGCCAGCAGTCTGACTAGCGGGGCGTACACCTACAATGAGCAGTTCTTC.

The rearrangement uses TRBV5-1 and TRBJ2-2; TRBD1 is a possible D gene (6 bases). Germline V gives CDR1 SGHRS, CDR2 YFSETQ. This CDR3 has 13 residues. Trimming left V 4 bases short and J 7 bases short, with 11 bases between. Here the CDR3 DNA reads TGCGCCAGCAGCCTCAGGGGAATCGGGGAGCTGTTTTTT. As protein: CASSLRGIGELFF.

CDR3: CASSLAGGSETQYF. CDR3 bases: TGTGCCAGCAGCTTAGCGGGGGGAAGTGAGACCCAGTACTTC. This chain uses TRBV7-3 with TRBJ2-5, with 8 positions matching TRBD2. Unmatched junction bases numbered 4, after V lost 2 bases and J lost 5 bases. This CDR3 spans 14 amino acids. Looked up from germline, CDR1 is SGHTA and CDR2 is FQGTGA.

Ten or more counts support this clonotype. The CDR3 nucleotides are TGCGCCAGCAGCGCCGGACTAGCGACCTTCTACGAGCAGTACTTC. It encodes CASSAGLATFYEQYF. V gene TRBV5-1 combines with J gene TRBJ2-7, with 9 bases identical to TRBD2. Germline V lookup: CDR1 SGHRS, CDR2 YFSETQ. CDR3 size: 15 residues. Unmatched junction bases numbered 8, after V lost 4 bases and J lost 3 bases.

The chain is built from TRBV5-1 and TRBJ2-3; no clear D gene. The CDR3 sequence is 15 residues long. CDR1 is SGHRS, CDR2 YFSETQ, per germline. V was cut by 1 base and J by 2 bases, with 11 bases left in between. CDR3 sequence: CASSLITGSTDTQYF. CDR3 sequence (DNA): TGCGCCAGCAGCTTGATCACTGGGTCCACAGATACGCAGTATTTT.

Only a few counts were recorded for this clonotype. The chain couples TRBV27 to TRBJ2-3; TRBD2 aligns across 8 bases. The trim removed 3 bases at V and 5 bases at J, leaving 7 bases unmatched. In germline, CDR1 is MNHEY, CDR2 SMNVEV (reference sequence). The CDR3 is made up of 15 amino acids. The CDR3 coding sequence is TGTGCCAGCAGTTTCTTCCGGGGGGGTAAAGATACGCAGTATTTT. Amino acids: CASSFFRGGKDTQYF.

The V gene is TRBV6-5, the J gene TRBJ2-1; D not certain. The ends were cut back, 6 bases at V and 8 bases at J, with 11 bases in the middle. The CDR3 length is 12 residues. CDR1 is MNHEY and CDR2 is SVGAGI in the germline V gene. The DNA for the CDR3 is TGTGCCAGCAGCCTCTCTTTCGATGAGCAGTTCTTC. It codes for CASSLSFDEQFF.

This clonotype was counted a few times. The chain links TRBV19 to TRBJ2-1, with D maybe TRBD1 (6 bases). V lost 3 bases to trimming and J lost 10 bases, with 13 bases between them. Germline V lookup: CDR1 LNHDA, CDR2 SQIVND (reference sequence). The CDR3 has 13 residues. Here the CDR3 reads CASSMAQGGEQFF. CDR3 DNA: TGTGCCAGTAGTATGGCACAGGGTGGCGAGCAGTTCTTC.

The chain has TRBV12-3 or TRBV12-4 and TRBJ2-7, with 8 bases lining up with TRBD1. This CDR3 comprises 14 residues. The trim removed 6 bases at V and 1 base at J, leaving 5 bases unmatched. CDR3 sequence (DNA): TGTGCCAGCAGGGCAGGGGGCGGTTCCTACGAGCAGTACTTC. Protein sequence: CASRAGGGSYEQYF.